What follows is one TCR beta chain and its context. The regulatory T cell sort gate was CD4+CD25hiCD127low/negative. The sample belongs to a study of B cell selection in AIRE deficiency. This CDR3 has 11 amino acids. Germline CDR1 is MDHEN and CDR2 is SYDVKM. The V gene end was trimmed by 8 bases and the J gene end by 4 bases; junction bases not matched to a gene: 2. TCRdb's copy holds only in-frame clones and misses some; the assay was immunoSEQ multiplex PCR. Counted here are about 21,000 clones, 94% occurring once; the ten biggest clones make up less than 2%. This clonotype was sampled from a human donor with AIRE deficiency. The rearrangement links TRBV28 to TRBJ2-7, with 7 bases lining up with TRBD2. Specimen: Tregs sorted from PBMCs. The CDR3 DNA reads TGTGCCAGCGCGGGGGTTTACGAGCAGTACTTC. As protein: CASAGVYEQYF.